This T cell receptor (beta chain) was found in a study of CD8 T cells in Susac syndrome. The germline V gene has CDR1 SQVTM and CDR2 ANQGSEA. V shed 4 bases and J shed 8 bases, with 11 bases lying between them. This CDR3 has 11 amino acids. Random hexamers primed reverse transcription of about 0.45 to 1 ug RNA. TCRdb re-called the immunoSEQ multiplex PCR reads with MiXCR, one entry per CDR3 protein. The sample has 150,000 to 200,000 distinct CDR3 sequences, 93% seen once. This chain links TRBV29-1 with TRBJ1-2; D remains unclear. Specimen: CD4+ T cells from PBMCs. This sequence originates from a human donor in good health. CDR3 in amino acids: CSVAKQKGYTF. In DNA, the CDR3 is TGCAGCGTTGCGAAACAGAAGGGCTACACCTTC.